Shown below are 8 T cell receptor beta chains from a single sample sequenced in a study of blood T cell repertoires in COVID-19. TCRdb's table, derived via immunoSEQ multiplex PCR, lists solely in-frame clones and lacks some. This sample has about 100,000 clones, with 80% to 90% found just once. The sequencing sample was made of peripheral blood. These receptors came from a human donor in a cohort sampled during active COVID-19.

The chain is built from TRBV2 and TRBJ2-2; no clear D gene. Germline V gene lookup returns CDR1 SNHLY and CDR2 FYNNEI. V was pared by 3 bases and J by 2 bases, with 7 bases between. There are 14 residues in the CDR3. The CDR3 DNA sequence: TGTGCCAGCAGTGATAGATTAAACACCGGGGAGCTGTTTTTT. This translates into CASSDRLNTGELFF.

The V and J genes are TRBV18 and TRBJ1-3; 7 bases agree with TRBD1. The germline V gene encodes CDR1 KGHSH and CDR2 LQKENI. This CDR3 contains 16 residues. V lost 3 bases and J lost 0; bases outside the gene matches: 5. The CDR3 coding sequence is TGTGCCAGCTCACCGACGACAGGGAGCTCTGGAAACACCATATATTTT. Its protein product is CASSPTTGSSGNTIYF.

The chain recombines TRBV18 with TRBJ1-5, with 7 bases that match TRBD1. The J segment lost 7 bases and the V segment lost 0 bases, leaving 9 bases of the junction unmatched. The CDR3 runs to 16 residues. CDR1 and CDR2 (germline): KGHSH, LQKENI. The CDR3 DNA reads TGTGCCAGCTCACCACCAATTACAGGGGCGGGGCAGCCCCAGCATTTT. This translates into CASSPPITGAGQPQHF.

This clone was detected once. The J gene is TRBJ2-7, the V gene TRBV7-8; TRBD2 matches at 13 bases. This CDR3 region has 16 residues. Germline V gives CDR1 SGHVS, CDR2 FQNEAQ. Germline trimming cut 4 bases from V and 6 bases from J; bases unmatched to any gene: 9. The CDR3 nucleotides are TGTGCCAGCAGCTCGGGACTAGCGGGAATCTCACGCGAGCAGTACTTC. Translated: CASSSGLAGISREQYF.

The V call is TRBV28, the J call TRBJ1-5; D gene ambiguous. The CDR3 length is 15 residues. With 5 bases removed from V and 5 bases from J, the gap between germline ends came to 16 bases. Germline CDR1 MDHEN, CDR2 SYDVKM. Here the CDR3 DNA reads TGTGCCAGCAGTCCGCCGGGAAAGAGGGATCAGCCCCAGCATTTT. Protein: CASSPPGKRDQPQHF.

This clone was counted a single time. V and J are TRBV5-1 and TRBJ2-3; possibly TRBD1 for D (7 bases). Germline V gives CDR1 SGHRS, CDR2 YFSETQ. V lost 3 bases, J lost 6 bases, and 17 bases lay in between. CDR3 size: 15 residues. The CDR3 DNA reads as TGCGCCAGCAGCTCGGCGGGACAGAGAGGGGATACGCAGTATTTT. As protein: CASSSAGQRGDTQYF.

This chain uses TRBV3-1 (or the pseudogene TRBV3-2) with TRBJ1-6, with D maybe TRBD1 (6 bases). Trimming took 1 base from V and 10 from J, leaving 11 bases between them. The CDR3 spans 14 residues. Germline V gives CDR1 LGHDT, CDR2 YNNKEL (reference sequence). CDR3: CASSQVQGGSPLHF. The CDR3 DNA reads TGTGCCAGCAGCCAAGTACAGGGCGGATCACCCCTCCACTTT.

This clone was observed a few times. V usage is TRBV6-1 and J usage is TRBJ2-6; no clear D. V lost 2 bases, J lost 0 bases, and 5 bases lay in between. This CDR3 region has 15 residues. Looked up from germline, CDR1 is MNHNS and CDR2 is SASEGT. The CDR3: CASSEQNSGANVLTF. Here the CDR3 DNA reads TGTGCCAGCAGTGAACAGAACTCTGGGGCCAACGTCCTGACTTTC.